Presented here are 16 T cell receptor beta chains from one specimen sequenced in a study of CD8 T cells in Susac syndrome (dated by TCRdb to about 2019). Libraries were made using the immunoSEQ multiplex PCR assay. RNA was extracted using the RNeasy kit, and about 0.5 to 1 microgram was reverse transcribed with random hexamers. TCRdb reprocessing: public reads trimmed at Q25 with fastp, clones called with MiXCR, in-frame beta chains kept. Under each unique CDR3 protein, matching rows form one entry showing the most common genes and DNA. The sample table shows roughly 400,000 distinct CDR3 sequences, and approximately 85% are seen once. The ten largest account for 0.09% to 0.15% of the sample. The sample comprised CD8+ T cells from PBMCs. The receptors stem from a human donor with multiple sclerosis.

This rearrangement joins TRBV4-1 to TRBJ2-1; maybe TRBD2 (6 bases). The V gene's germline CDR1 is MGHRA and CDR2 YSYEKL. Trimming took 3 bases from V and 15 from J, leaving 27 bases between them. The CDR3 length is 16 residues. This CDR3 reads CASSQFPGLPYNGRFF. The CDR3 DNA reads TGCGCCAGCAGCCAGTTCCCGGGACTTCCCTACAATGGGCGGTTCTTC.

This clonotype appeared a single time. The CDR3 reads CAWESSVAGLTDTQYF. The CDR3 DNA sequence: TGTGCCTGGGAATCGTCAGTAGCGGGTTTAACAGATACGCAGTATTTT. This chain links TRBV30 with TRBJ2-3; 7 bases agree with TRBD2. Germline CDR1 and CDR2: GTSNPN and SVGIG (reference sequence). V was pared by 5 bases and J by 3 bases, with 14 bases of the junction left unmatched. The length of the CDR3 is 16 residues.

J is TRBJ2-1 and V is TRBV4-1; the D call may be TRBD1 or TRBD2 (6 bases each). The V gene's germline CDR1 is MGHRA and CDR2 YSYEKL. V lost 1 base and J lost 6, with 16 bases in between. This CDR3 is built from 16 residues. The CDR3 sequence is CASSQGIGGPGNEQFF. CDR3 bases: TGCGCCAGCAGCCAAGGTATCGGGGGCCCTGGCAATGAGCAGTTCTTC.

In its sample, this clonotype was seen once. V usage is TRBV27 and J usage is TRBJ1-3, with D hard to call. Trimming pared 5 bases from V and 4 bases from J, leaving 9 bases between. Germline V gene data show CDR1 as MNHEY and CDR2 as SMNVEV (reference sequence). The CDR3 length is 13 residues. CDR3: CASSTTEGNTIYF. CDR3 DNA sequence: TGTGCCAGCAGTACAACAGAAGGAAACACCATATATTTT.

The chain carries TRBV6-6 and TRBJ2-5; maybe TRBD1 (5 bases). Looked up from germline, CDR1 is MNHNY and CDR2 is SVGAGI (reference sequence). Between the trimmed V and J ends, which lost 0 bases and 2 bases, there was a span of 7 bases. The CDR3 runs to 14 residues. The CDR3 DNA follows: TGTGCCAGCAGTTACTCAGGGGAACAAGAGACCCAGTACTTC. Its translation: CASSYSGEQETQYF.

The gene calls are TRBV4-1 and TRBJ2-7; 8 bases fit TRBD2. The CDR3 runs to 14 residues. The junction had 4 bases not matched to a gene; V was cut back by 0 bases and J by 6 bases. Germline values: CDR1 MGHRA, CDR2 YSYEKL. CDR3 amino acids: CASSQEAGVGEQYF. The CDR3 coding sequence is TGCGCCAGCAGCCAAGAAGCGGGAGTTGGCGAGCAGTACTTC.

The chain has TRBV29-1 and TRBJ2-3; 9 bases match TRBD1. The CDR3 is 14 amino acids. The germline V gene encodes CDR1 SQVTM and CDR2 ANQGSEA. V lost 6 bases and J lost 1; bases outside the gene matches: 5. The CDR3 here is CSVVTGGGTDTQYF. Written as DNA, the CDR3 is TGCAGCGTAGTGACAGGGGGTGGCACAGATACGCAGTATTTT.

The gene calls are TRBV9 and TRBJ2-4, with D possibly TRBD1 on 5 matching bases. The CDR3 covers 13 residues. Germline CDR1 and CDR2: SGDLS and YYNGEE. Trimming removed 3 bases from V and 9 bases from J, with 13 bases in between. In DNA form, the CDR3 reads TGTGCCAGCAGCGGATCAACAGGTTCCATTCAGTACTTC. Its translation is CASSGSTGSIQYF.

The chain combines TRBV19 with TRBJ2-1, with a weak D call TRBD1 (5 bases). This CDR3 is 16 amino acids long. Between the trimmed V and J ends, which lost 7 bases and 0 bases, there was a span of 16 bases. Germline loops: CDR1 LNHDA, CDR2 SQIVND (reference sequence). CDR3 loop: CASTQDILGSYNEQFF. The CDR3 DNA follows: TGTGCCAGTACCCAGGACATCTTGGGCTCCTACAATGAGCAGTTCTTC.

This clonotype was seen only a few times. The chain uses TRBV13 and TRBJ2-1; the D gene is possibly TRBD1 (5 bases). Germline V gives CDR1 PRHDT, CDR2 FYEKMQ (reference sequence). Trimming took off 7 bases at V and 5 bases at J, with 15 bases between the two ends. CDR3 length: 14 residues. The CDR3 DNA reads TGTGCCAGCACCCCAGGGCCCCCTCACAATGAGCAGTTCTTC. Translated: CASTPGPPHNEQFF.

The chain carries TRBV6-1 and TRBJ1-2; no clear D gene. This CDR3 comprises 15 residues. Trimming took off 1 base at V and 6 bases at J, with 15 bases between the two ends. Germline V gene data show CDR1 as MNHNS and CDR2 as SASEGT. The CDR3 DNA sequence: TGTGCCAGCAGTGAAGGCTTGGGTGATTTAGATGGCTACACCTTC. Translating it yields CASSEGLGDLDGYTF.

The genes are TRBV6-1 and TRBJ2-7, with D possibly being TRBD1 (7 bases). Germline V gives CDR1 MNHNS, CDR2 SASEGT. The CDR3 totals 15 residues. Trimming removed 3 bases at V and 5 bases at J, with 17 bases between. The CDR3 sequence: CASSDFGGGSNEQYF. DNA of the CDR3: TGTGCCAGCAGTGATTTCGGAGGGGGCTCGAACGAGCAGTACTTC.

The rearrangement uses TRBV27 and TRBJ2-1; 8 bases line up with TRBD2. This CDR3 contains 14 residues. The junction had 5 bases not matched to a gene; V was cut back by 2 bases and J by 8 bases. In germline, CDR1 is MNHEY, CDR2 SMNVEV (reference sequence). Here the CDR3 reads CASSLGGLGDEQFF. As DNA, the CDR3 is TGTGCCAGCAGTTTAGGGGGACTAGGTGATGAGCAGTTCTTC.

This chain joins TRBV14 and TRBJ1-2; D is uncertain. V was cut by 0 bases and J by 4 bases, with 21 bases left in between. Germline V lookup: CDR1 SGHDN, CDR2 FVKESK. The CDR3 runs to 18 residues. CDR3 in amino acids: CASSQEVYGDGPSYGYTF. In DNA form, the CDR3 reads TGTGCCAGCAGCCAAGAAGTTTATGGTGACGGACCTAGCTATGGCTACACCTTC.

The V call is TRBV7-9, the J call TRBJ1-2; D remains unclear. CDR1 and CDR2 from the germline V gene are SEHNR and FQNEAQ (reference sequence). V was clipped by 3 bases and J by 1 base, with 15 bases between them. The CDR3 runs 16 residues. CDR3 nucleotide sequence: TGTGCCAGCAGCTTCGAAACAGAACACAATAACTATGGCTACACCTTC. Amino acid sequence: CASSFETEHNNYGYTF.

This clonotype was counted a single time. The gene calls are TRBV30 and TRBJ2-1; D not resolved. Germline CDR1 is GTSNPN and CDR2 is SVGIG (reference sequence). This CDR3 is built from 14 residues. V was pared by 5 bases and J by 0 bases, with 11 bases between. The CDR3 DNA sequence: TGTGCCTGGGGTGCCCCAGGCTCCTACAATGAGCAGTTCTTC. The encoded protein is CAWGAPGSYNEQFF. Using reference TRBV30 and TRBJ2-1 for the parts outside the CDR3, the full variable domain is SQTIHQWPATLVQPVGSPLSLECTVEGTSNPNLYWYRQAAGRGLQLLFYSVGIGQISSEVPQNLSASRPQDRQFILSSKKLLLSDSGFYLCAWGAPGSYNEQFFGPGTRLTVL.